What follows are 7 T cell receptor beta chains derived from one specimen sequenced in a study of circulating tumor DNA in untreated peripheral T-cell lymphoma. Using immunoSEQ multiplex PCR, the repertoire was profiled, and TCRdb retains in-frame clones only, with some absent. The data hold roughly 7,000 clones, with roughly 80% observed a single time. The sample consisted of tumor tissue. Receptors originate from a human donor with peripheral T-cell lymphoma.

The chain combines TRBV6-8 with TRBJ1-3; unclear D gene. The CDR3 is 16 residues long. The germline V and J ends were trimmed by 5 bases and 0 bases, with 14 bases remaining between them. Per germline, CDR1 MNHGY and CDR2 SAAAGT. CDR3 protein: CASSGKGEFSGNTIYF. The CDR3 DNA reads TGTGCCAGCAGTGGGAAAGGCGAGTTCTCTGGAAACACCATATATTTT.

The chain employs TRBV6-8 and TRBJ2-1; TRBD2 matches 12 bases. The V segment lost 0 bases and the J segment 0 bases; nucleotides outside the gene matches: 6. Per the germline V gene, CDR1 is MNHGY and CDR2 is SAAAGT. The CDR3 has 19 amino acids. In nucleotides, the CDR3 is TGTGCCAGCAGTTACTCGGCTAGCGGGAGGGAACGCTCCTACAATGAGCAGTTCTTC. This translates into CASSYSASGRERSYNEQFF.

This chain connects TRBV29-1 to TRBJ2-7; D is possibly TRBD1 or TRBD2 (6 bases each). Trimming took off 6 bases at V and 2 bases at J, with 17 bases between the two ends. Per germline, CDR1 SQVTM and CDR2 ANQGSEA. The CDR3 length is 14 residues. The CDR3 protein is CSVTGGGRTYEQYF. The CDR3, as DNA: TGCAGCGTGACCGGAGGGGGGAGAACCTACGAGCAGTACTTC.

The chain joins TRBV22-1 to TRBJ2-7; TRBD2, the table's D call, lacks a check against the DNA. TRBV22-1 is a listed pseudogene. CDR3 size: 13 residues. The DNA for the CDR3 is TGTGCCACCAGTGATACGGGCTCCTACGAGCAGTACTTC. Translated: CATSDTGSYEQYF.

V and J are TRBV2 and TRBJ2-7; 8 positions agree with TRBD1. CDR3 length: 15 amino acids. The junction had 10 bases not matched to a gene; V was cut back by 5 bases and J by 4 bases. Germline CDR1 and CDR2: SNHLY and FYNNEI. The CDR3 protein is CASSPQGTGEYEQYF. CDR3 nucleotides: TGTGCCAGCAGTCCCCAAGGGACAGGAGAGTACGAGCAGTACTTC. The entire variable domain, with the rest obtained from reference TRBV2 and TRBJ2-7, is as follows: EPEVTQTPSHQVTQMGQEVILRCVPISNHLYFYWYRQILGQKVEFLVSFYNNEISEKSEIFDDQFSVERPDGSNFTLKIRSTKLEDSAMYFCASSPQGTGEYEQYFGPGTRLTVT.

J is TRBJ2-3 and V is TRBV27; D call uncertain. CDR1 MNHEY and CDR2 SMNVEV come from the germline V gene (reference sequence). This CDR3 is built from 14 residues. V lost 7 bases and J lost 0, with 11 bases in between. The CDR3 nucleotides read TGTGCCAGCAAGAGGAAGTCTAGCACAGATACGCAGTATTTT. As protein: CASKRKSSTDTQYF.

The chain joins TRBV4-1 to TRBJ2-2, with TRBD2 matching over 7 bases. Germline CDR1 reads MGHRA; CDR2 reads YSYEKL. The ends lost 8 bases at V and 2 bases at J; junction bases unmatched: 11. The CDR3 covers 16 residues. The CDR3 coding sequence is TGCGCCAGCCGCCGGGGTCTAGCGGCAAACACCGGGGAGCTGTTTTTT. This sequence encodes CASRRGLAANTGELFF.